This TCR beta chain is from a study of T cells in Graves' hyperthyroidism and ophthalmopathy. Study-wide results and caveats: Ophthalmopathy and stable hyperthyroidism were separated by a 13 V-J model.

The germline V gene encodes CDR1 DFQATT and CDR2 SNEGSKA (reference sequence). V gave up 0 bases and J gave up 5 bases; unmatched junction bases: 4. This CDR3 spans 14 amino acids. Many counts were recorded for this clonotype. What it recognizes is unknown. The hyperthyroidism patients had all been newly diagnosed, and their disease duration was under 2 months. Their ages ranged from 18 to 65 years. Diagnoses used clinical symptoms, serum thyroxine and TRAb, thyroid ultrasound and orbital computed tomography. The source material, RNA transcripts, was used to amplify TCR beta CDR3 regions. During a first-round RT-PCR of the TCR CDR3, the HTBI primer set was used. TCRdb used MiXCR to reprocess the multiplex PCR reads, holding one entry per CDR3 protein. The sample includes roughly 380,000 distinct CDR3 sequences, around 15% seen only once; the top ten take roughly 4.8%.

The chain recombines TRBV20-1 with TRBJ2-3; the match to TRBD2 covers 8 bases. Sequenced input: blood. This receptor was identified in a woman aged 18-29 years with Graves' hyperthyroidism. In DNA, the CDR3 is TGCAGTGCTAGAGATTGGCTAGCGGGAGATACGCAGTATTTT. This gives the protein CSARDWLAGDTQYF.